Sequencing of this T cell receptor (beta chain) was carried out in a study of shared clonotypes between healthy human individuals. General study points: Naive subsets generally had larger estimated richness than memory subsets. All-four-donor shared clonotypes had higher generation probabilities than non-shared clonotypes did.

How the authors handled the data: As immunoSEQ supplied junction-only sequences (without quality scores), filtering differed. Here immunoSEQ multiplex PCR was the method, and the copy in TCRdb shows in-frame clones only, minus some. V and J calls and clone size are given by that table; D and trimming were obtained from the DNA. Of roughly 810,000 clones in the sample, just over 95% were seen once. Only CD45RO-negative cells positively selected for CCR7 counted as naive CD8 cells, so terminally differentiated effector memory CD45RA+ cells were excluded. Comment on this clone: Its target is unknown.

CDR1 SGHNT and CDR2 YYREEE come from the germline V gene (reference sequence). Trimming cost V 0 bases and J 2 bases, with 9 bases left between them. This CDR3 is 14 amino acids long. The TCR comes from a man aged 30 to 45 in good health. Specimen: naive CD8+ T cells sorted from blood. V usage is TRBV5-4 and J usage is TRBJ2-7; the D gene is possibly TRBD2 (5 bases). The CDR3 is CASSLGEGAYEQYF. Here the CDR3 DNA reads TGTGCCAGCAGCTTGGGAGAGGGAGCCTACGAGCAGTACTTC. The full variable domain, in which reference TRBV5-4 and TRBJ2-7 provide the parts outside the CDR3, is ETGVTQSPTHLIKTRGQQVTLRCSSQSGHNTVSWYQQALGQGPQFIFQYYREEENGRGNFPPRFSGLQFPNYSSELNVNALELDDSALYLCASSLGEGAYEQYFGPGTRLTVT.